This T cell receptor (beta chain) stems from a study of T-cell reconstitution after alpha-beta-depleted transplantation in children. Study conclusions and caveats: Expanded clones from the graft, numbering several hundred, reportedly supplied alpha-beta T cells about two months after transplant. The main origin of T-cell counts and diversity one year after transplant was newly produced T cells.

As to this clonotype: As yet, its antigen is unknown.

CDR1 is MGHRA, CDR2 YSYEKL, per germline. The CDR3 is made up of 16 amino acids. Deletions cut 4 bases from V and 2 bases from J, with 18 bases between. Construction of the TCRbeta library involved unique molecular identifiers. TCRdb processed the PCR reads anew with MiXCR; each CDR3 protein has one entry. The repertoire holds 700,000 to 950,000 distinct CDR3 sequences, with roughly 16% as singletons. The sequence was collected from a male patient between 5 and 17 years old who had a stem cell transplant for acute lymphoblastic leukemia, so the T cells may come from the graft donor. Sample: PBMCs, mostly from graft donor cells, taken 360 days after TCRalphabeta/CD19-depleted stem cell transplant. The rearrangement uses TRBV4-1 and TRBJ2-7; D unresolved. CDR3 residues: CASSRAPGSLPYEQYF. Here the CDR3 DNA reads TGCGCCAGCAGCCGGGCCCCCGGCTCTCTTCCCTACGAGCAGTACTTC.